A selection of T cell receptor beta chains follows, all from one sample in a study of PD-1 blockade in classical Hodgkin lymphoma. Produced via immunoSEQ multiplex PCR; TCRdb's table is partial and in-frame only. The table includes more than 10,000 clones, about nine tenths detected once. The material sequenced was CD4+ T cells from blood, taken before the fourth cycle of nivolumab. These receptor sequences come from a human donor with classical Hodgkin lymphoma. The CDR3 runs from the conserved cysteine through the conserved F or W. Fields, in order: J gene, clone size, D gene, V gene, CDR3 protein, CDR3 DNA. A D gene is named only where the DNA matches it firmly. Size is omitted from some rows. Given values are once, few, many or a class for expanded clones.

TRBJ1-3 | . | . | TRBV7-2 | CASSLLQVSGNTIYF | TGTGCCAGCAGCCTCCTACAGGTCTCTGGAAACACCATATATTTT
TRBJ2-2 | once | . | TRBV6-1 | CASSEALVRGMGLFF | TGTGCCAGCAGTGAAGCGCTAGTCAGGGGAATGGGGCTGTTTTTT
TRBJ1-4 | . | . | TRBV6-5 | CASSYSDGTEKLFF | TGTGCCAGCAGTTACTCGGATGGGACTGAAAAACTGTTTTTT
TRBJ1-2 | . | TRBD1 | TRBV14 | CASSQGRGYGYTF | TGTGCCAGCAGCCAAGGCAGGGGGTATGGCTACACCTTC
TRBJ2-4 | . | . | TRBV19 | CASIPRQNKNIQYF | TGTGCCAGTATACCCAGACAAAACAAAAACATTCAGTACTTC
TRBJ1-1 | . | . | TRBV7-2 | CASSLALGGIRYTEAFF | TGTGCCAGCAGCTTAGCGCTCGGGGGCATTCGGTACACTGAAGCTTTCTTT
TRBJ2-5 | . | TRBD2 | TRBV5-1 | CASSLAGGRETQYF | TGCGCCAGCAGCTTGGCGGGGGGGCGCGAGACCCAGTACTTC
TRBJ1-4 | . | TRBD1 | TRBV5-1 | CASSSGQTTNEKLFF | TGCGCCAGCAGCTCGGGACAGACAACTAATGAAAAACTGTTTTTT
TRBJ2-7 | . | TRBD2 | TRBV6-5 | CASSYFASGGYEQYF | TGTGCCAGCAGTTACTTCGCTAGCGGGGGCTACGAGCAGTACTTC
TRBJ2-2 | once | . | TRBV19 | CASSMEAGELFF | TGTGCCAGTAGTATGGAGGCCGGGGAGCTGTTTTTT
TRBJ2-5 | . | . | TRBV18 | CASSPPGEETQYF | TGTGCCAGCTCACCCCCGGGGGAGGAGACCCAGTACTTC
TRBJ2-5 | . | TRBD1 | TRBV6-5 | CASRGTDQETQYF | TGTGCCAGCAGAGGGACAGACCAAGAGACCCAGTACTTC
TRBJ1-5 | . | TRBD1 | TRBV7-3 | CASSLTGDQPQHF | TGTGCCAGCAGCTTGACAGGGGATCAGCCCCAGCATTTT
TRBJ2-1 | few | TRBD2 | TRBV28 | CASSLLGLAGGSSFF | TGTGCCAGCAGTTTATTGGGACTAGCGGGAGGGAGTTCCTTCTTC
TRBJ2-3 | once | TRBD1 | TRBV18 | CASSLQGAVGDTQYF | TGTGCCAGCTCACTGCAGGGGGCGGTGGGAGATACGCAGTATTTT
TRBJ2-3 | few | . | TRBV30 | CAWSPRFPSTDTQYF | TGTGCCTGGAGCCCTCGGTTCCCTAGCACAGATACGCAGTATTTT
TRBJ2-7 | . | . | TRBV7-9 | CASSLGGRDYEQYF | TGTGCCAGCAGCTTAGGGGGGCGGGACTACGAGCAGTACTTC
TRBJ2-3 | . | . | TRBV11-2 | CASSPQGPSDTQYF | TGTGCCAGCAGCCCACAGGGACCGTCAGATACGCAGTATTTT
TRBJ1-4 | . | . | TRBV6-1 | CASSGFAGHNEKLFF | TGTGCCAGCAGTGGGTTCGCAGGACATAATGAAAAACTGTTTTTT
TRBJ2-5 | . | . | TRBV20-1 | CSAPKGETQYF | TGCAGTGCGCCGAAGGGGGAGACCCAGTACTTC
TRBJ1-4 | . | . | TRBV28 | CASSRPSAANEKLFF | TGTGCCAGCAGCAGACCCTCAGCGGCGAATGAAAAACTGTTTTTT
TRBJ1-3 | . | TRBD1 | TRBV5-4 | CASSRGQNSGNTIYF | TGTGCCAGCAGCAGGGGACAGAACTCTGGAAACACCATATATTTT
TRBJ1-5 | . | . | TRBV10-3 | CAITGGRDQPQHF | TGTGCCATCACGGGGGGTAGAGATCAGCCCCAGCATTTT
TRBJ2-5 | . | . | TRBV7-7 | CASSSGSRETQYF | TGTGCCAGCAGCTCGGGGTCTCGGGAGACCCAGTACTTC
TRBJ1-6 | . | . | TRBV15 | CATSIGQLVSPLHF | TGTGCCACCAGCATAGGACAGTTAGTCTCACCCCTCCACTTT
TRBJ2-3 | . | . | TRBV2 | CANHHALGGPSTDTQYF | TGTGCCAACCACCACGCCTTGGGGGGGCCCTCCACAGATACGCAGTATTTT
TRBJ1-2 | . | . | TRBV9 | CASSVAIWGSYGYTF | TGTGCCAGCAGCGTGGCTATATGGGGGAGCTATGGCTACACCTTC
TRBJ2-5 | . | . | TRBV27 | CASSLVPGGGGVETQYF | TGTGCCAGCAGTTTAGTGCCCGGTGGTGGAGGGGTAGAGACCCAGTACTTC
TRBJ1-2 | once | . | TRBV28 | CASRTVNYGYTF | TGTGCCAGTCGGACGGTTAACTATGGCTACACCTTC
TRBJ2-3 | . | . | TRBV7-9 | CASSWPTDTQYF | TGTGCCAGCAGCTGGCCCACAGATACGCAGTATTTT
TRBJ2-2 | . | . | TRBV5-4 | CASSLPRANTGELFF | TGTGCCAGCAGCTTGCCCAGAGCGAACACCGGGGAGCTGTTTTTT
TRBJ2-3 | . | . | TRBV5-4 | CASRNSGTDTQYF | TGTGCCAGCAGAAATTCTGGCACAGATACGCAGTATTTT
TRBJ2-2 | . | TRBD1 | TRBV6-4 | CASSRAGTGSNTGELFF | TGTGCCAGCAGCAGGGCCGGGACAGGGTCAAACACCGGGGAGCTGTTTTTT
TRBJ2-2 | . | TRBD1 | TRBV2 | CASRGQGVANTGELFF | TGTGCCAGCAGGGGACAGGGAGTCGCGAACACCGGGGAGCTGTTTTTT
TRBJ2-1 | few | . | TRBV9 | CASSARPYNEQFF | TGTGCCAGCAGCGCTAGGCCCTACAATGAGCAGTTCTTC
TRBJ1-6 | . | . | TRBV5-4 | CASSLVSGSVSVPLHF | TGTGCCAGCAGCTTGGTTTCGGGTTCGGTTTCGGTACCCCTCCACTTT
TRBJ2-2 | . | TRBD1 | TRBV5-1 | CASSWDRHGELFF | TGCGCCAGCAGCTGGGACAGACACGGGGAGCTGTTTTTT
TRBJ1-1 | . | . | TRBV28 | CASSLHTEAFF | TGTGCCAGCAGCCTACACACTGAAGCTTTCTTT
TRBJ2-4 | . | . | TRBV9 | CASSVGTLGKNIQYF | TGTGCCAGCAGCGTAGGGACGTTAGGTAAAAACATTCAGTACTTC
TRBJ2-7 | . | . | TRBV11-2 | CASSDGILSLYEQYF | TGTGCCAGCAGCGACGGGATACTTAGTCTATACGAGCAGTACTTC
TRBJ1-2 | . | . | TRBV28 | CASSLAGTSGLYGYTF | TGTGCCAGCAGCTTGGCGGGGACATCGGGACTTTATGGCTACACCTTC
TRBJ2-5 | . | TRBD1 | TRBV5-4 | CASSIGTDPQETQYF | TGTGCCAGCAGCATTGGGACAGATCCCCAAGAGACCCAGTACTTC
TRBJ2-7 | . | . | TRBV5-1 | CASSLAGQAYEQYF | TGCGCCAGCAGCTTGGCAGGGCAAGCCTACGAGCAGTACTTC
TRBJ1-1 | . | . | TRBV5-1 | CASSQTNTEAFF | TGCGCCAGCAGTCAGACCAACACTGAAGCTTTCTTT
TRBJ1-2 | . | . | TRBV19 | CASSLRSYGYTF | TGTGCCAGTAGTCTCAGGAGCTATGGCTACACCTTC
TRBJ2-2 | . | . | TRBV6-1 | CASSELSRNTGELFF | TGTGCCAGCAGTGAACTCTCCCGGAACACCGGGGAGCTGTTTTTT
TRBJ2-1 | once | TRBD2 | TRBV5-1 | CASRPSGSYNEQFF | TGCGCCAGCAGGCCTAGCGGGAGTTACAATGAGCAGTTCTTC
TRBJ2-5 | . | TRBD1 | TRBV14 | CASSQETGNIQETQYF | TGTGCCAGCAGCCAAGAGACAGGGAATATACAAGAGACCCAGTACTTC
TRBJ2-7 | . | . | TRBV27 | CASSLVPGRYEQYF | TGTGCCAGCAGTTTAGTACCGGGGCGCTACGAGCAGTACTTC
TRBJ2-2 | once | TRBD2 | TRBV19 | CASSIVASGAGELFF | TGTGCCAGTAGTATAGTGGCTAGCGGGGCCGGGGAGCTGTTTTTT
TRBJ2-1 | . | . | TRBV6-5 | CASRQGRDNEQFF | TGTGCCAGCAGGCAGGGTAGGGACAATGAGCAGTTCTTC
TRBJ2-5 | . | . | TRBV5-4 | CASSSPQGFQETQYF | TGTGCCAGCAGCTCCCCCCAGGGGTTCCAAGAGACCCAGTACTTC
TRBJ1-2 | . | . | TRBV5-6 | CASSLLQRPYGYTF | TGTGCCAGCAGCTTGTTGCAGCGCCCCTATGGCTACACCTTC
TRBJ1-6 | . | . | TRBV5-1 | CASSLDSTAPRSPLHF | TGCGCCAGCAGCTTGGATAGCACAGCTCCACGGTCACCCCTCCACTTT
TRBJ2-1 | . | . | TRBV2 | CASSGELGLEQFF | TGTGCCAGCAGTGGGGAGTTAGGATTAGAGCAGTTCTTC